The clone carrying this T cell receptor (beta chain) showed up just a few times. What it binds is unknown. The data were obtained in a study of siplizumab effects on memory and regulatory T cells. Sequenced by immunoSEQ multiplex PCR; TCRdb stores in-frame clones only, minus some. The sample has approximately 10,000 clones; around half are singletons. Cells from the mixed lymphocyte reaction underwent coculture for 6 days at 37 degrees C. V was pared by 5 bases and J by 2 bases, with 16 bases between. The CDR3 runs to 15 residues. Germline assignment: CDR1 SGHVS and CDR2 FQNEAQ. This chain joins TRBV7-8 and TRBJ2-7, with a possible D match to TRBD1 (5 bases). The sequenced sample consisted of CFSE-low (dividing) CD8+ T cells sorted from an allogeneic mixed lymphocyte reaction. The source is a human donor in good health; the cells came from an allogeneic mixed lymphocyte reaction. Some clones in this sample may be carry-over from other donors' samples. The chain's CDR3 is CASSPAWQGPYEQYF. The DNA of the CDR3 is TGTGCCAGCAGCCCCGCCTGGCAGGGTCCCTACGAGCAGTACTTC.